Below, one TCR beta chain is given with its context. What it recognizes is unknown. The data belong to a study of siplizumab effects on memory and regulatory T cells. Study results and limitations: Confirmatory evidence of suppressive function in proliferating siplizumab-culture Tregs was not obtained.

Assay: immunoSEQ multiplex PCR; the TCRdb copy retains only in-frame clones and omits some. The data show 60,000 to 65,000 clones, with 79% seen just once and about 0.41% held by the top ten. V dropped 1 base and J dropped 2 bases, with 12 bases sitting between them. The V gene's germline CDR1 is SGHAT and CDR2 FQNNGV. The CDR3 is made up of 15 amino acids. A few pairs of donors had their unstimulated naive, memory, effector memory and TEMRA subsets sequenced. The genes are TRBV11-2 and TRBJ2-7; D is ambiguous. The clonotype was recovered from a human donor in good health. Sequenced sample: memory CD4+ T cells sorted from blood. The CDR3 nucleotides read TGTGCCAGCAGCTTAGCGTCGACGGCAACCTACGAGCAGTACTTC. Protein product: CASSLASTATYEQYF.